One and the same sample provided the 18 T cell receptor beta chains below, sequenced in a study of blood T cell repertoires in COVID-19. This table comes from immunoSEQ multiplex PCR, and its TCRdb copy is limited to in-frame clones, with some not included. The sample records around 220,000 clones, about 86% being singletons. Sequenced material: PBMCs or T cells enriched from blood (not recorded which). These TCRs come from a woman between 50 and 59 years old with acute COVID-19.

The chain joins TRBV9 to TRBJ2-7; 14 bases align to TRBD2. V lost 4 bases to trimming and J lost 2 bases; unmatched junction nucleotides: 5. The CDR3 has 16 residues. From germline, CDR1 is SGDLS and CDR2 YYNGEE. The DNA of the CDR3 is TGTGCCAGCAGCTTGGGACTAGCGGGAGTCCCCTACGAGCAGTACTTC. Its translation is CASSLGLAGVPYEQYF. Based on the CDR3 plus reference TRBV9 and TRBJ2-7, the full variable domain is DSGVTQTPKHLITATGQRVTLRCSPRSGDLSVYWYQQSLDQGLQFLIQYYNGEERAKGNILERFSAQQFPDLHSELNLSSLELGDSALYFCASSLGLAGVPYEQYFGPGTRLTVT.

This sequence joins TRBV7-2 and TRBJ2-7, with a possible D match to TRBD2 (6 bases). This CDR3 contains 17 residues. Germline V gene sequence: CDR1 SGHTA, CDR2 FQGNSA. The ends were cut back, 1 base at V and 4 bases at J, with 20 bases in the middle. The CDR3 loop reads CASSLVVGGLANYEQYF. The CDR3 DNA reads as TGTGCCAGCAGCTTAGTCGTTGGGGGACTCGCGAATTACGAGCAGTACTTC. Full variable domain (rest looked up from reference TRBV7-2 and TRBJ2-7): GAGVSQSPSNKVTEKGKDVELRCDPISGHTALYWYRQSLGQGLEFLIYFQGNSAPDKSGLPSDRFSAERTGGSVSTLTIQRTQQEDSAVYLCASSLVVGGLANYEQYFGPGTRLTVT.

The V gene is TRBV29-1, the J gene TRBJ2-3; maybe TRBD2 (6 bases). The CDR3 is 11 amino acids. The germline CDR1 and CDR2 sequences are SQVTM and ANQGSEA. V lost 7 bases and J lost 3, with 8 bases in between. The CDR3, as DNA: TGCAGCGCTGGGAGGACAGATACGCAGTATTTT. It specifies CSAGRTDTQYF.

The chain recombines TRBV5-1 with TRBJ2-7; 9 bases are a match to TRBD2. The germline gives CDR1 SGHRS, CDR2 YFSETQ. The CDR3 is made up of 15 amino acids. V shed 0 bases and J 1 base; nucleotides not matched to a gene: 2. The chain's CDR3 is CASSLVAGASYEQYF. The CDR3 DNA is TGCGCCAGCAGCTTGGTAGCGGGAGCTTCCTACGAGCAGTACTTC.

This chain joins TRBV11-3 and TRBJ2-5; 7 positions match TRBD1. CDR3 size: 15 residues. V lost 4 bases, J lost 2 bases, and 7 bases stayed unmatched. CDR1 SGHNT and CDR2 YENEEA come from the germline V gene. CDR3 DNA sequence: TGTGCCAGCAGCTCGGGACAGCGAGGGCAAGAGACCCAGTACTTC. As protein: CASSSGQRGQETQYF.

The chain couples TRBV29-1 to TRBJ2-1, with D possibly TRBD2 on 6 matching bases. The CDR3 runs 16 residues. Trimming cost V 4 bases and J 0 bases, with 16 bases left between them. CDR1 and CDR2 from the germline V gene are SQVTM and ANQGSEA. CDR3 coding DNA: TGCAGCGTTGTTTTCGGCGGGACCTCCTCCTACAATGAGCAGTTCTTC. Translation gives CSVVFGGTSSYNEQFF.

This chain connects TRBV9 to TRBJ2-7, with TRBD1 identical over 7 bases. The germline gives CDR1 SGDLS, CDR2 YYNGEE. The CDR3 is made up of 15 amino acids. Germline trimming cut 4 bases from V and 0 bases from J; bases unmatched to any gene: 7. The CDR3, as DNA: TGTGCCAGCAGCCCGAGTCAGGGGGTCTCCTACGAGCAGTACTTC. It codes for CASSPSQGVSYEQYF.

The table lists this clone with a few counts. The sample contains more than one DNA sequence encoding this CDR3. The CDR3 coding sequence is TGTGCCAGCAGTCCGGACACTAACACTGAAGCTTTCTTT. Protein product: CASSPDTNTEAFF. The rearrangement uses TRBV12-3 or TRBV12-4 and TRBJ1-1; weak D call: TRBD1 (5 bases). CDR3 size: 13 residues. The germline V and J ends were trimmed by 5 bases and 2 bases, with 9 bases remaining between them.

This sequence joins TRBV28 and TRBJ2-1; 11 bases line up with TRBD2. Germline trimming cut 2 bases from V and 5 bases from J; bases unmatched to any gene: 5. The CDR3 consists of 16 residues. Germline V gives CDR1 MDHEN, CDR2 SYDVKM. This CDR3 reads CASSLVTSGSHNEQFF. CDR3 DNA: TGTGCCAGCAGTTTAGTTACTAGCGGGAGCCACAATGAGCAGTTCTTC.

V usage is TRBV27 and J usage is TRBJ2-7; D is uncertain. CDR3 length: 12 amino acids. Trimming left V 5 bases short and J 4 bases short, with 9 bases between. Germline V gene lookup returns CDR1 MNHEY and CDR2 SMNVEV (reference sequence). CDR3 in DNA: TGTGCCAGCAGTAACCTCGGGTACGAGCAGTACTTC. This gives the protein CASSNLGYEQYF.

The gene calls are TRBV30 and TRBJ1-2; 7 bases agree with TRBD1. The trim removed 3 bases at V and 1 base at J, leaving 2 bases unmatched. There are 13 residues in the CDR3. Per germline, CDR1 GTSNPN and CDR2 SVGIG (reference sequence). The CDR3 loop is CAWSYRGNYGYTF. DNA for the CDR3: TGTGCCTGGAGCTACAGGGGTAACTATGGCTACACCTTC.

V and J are TRBV10-3 and TRBJ2-3, with TRBD2 matching 11 bases. Germline V gene sequence: CDR1 ENHRY, CDR2 SYGVKD. Trimming at V came to 10 bases and at J to 6 bases, leaving 12 bases not matched to a gene. This CDR3 comprises 15 residues. CDR3 bases: TGTGCCACAACCATAGCGGGAGGGCCGGGGGATACGCAGTATTTT. This translates into CATTIAGGPGDTQYF.

The rearrangement joins TRBV28 to TRBJ1-5, with D hard to call. Germline V gene sequence: CDR1 MDHEN, CDR2 SYDVKM. V lost 6 bases and J lost 0, with 18 bases in between. The CDR3 is made up of 17 amino acids. The CDR3 DNA follows: TGTGCCAGCAGACCCACCAACGGGGTTTATAGCAATCAGCCCCAGCATTTT. It translates to CASRPTNGVYSNQPQHF.

This chain links TRBV19 with TRBJ1-1; no reliable D call. The V gene's germline CDR1 is LNHDA and CDR2 SQIVND (reference sequence). CDR3 length equals 13 residues. Trimming removed 6 bases from V and 3 bases from J, with 11 bases in between. The CDR3, as DNA: TGTGCCAGTAGGGACTCCGGATACACTGAAGCTTTCTTT. Its translation is CASRDSGYTEAFF.

The rearrangement links TRBV7-6 to TRBJ2-2, with D possibly matching TRBD2 (6 bases). This CDR3 is built from 16 residues. CDR1 is SGHVS, CDR2 FNYEAQ, per germline. V lost 3 bases, J lost 4 bases, and 15 bases lay in between. The DNA of the CDR3 is TGTGCCAGCAGCTTCCGGGACTTCGGCGGCACCGGGGAGCTGTTTTTT. Protein sequence: CASSFRDFGGTGELFF.

CDR3 in amino acids: CASSEGLMGGNEQYF. The CDR3 nucleotides are TGTGCCAGCAGCGAGGGACTGATGGGAGGGAACGAGCAGTACTTC. This rearrangement joins TRBV7-9 to TRBJ2-7; 7 bases agree with TRBD2. With 5 bases clipped from V and 5 bases from J, the junction kept 12 bases outside the gene matches. Germline CDR1 is SEHNR and CDR2 is FQNEAQ (reference sequence). This CDR3 region has 15 residues.

CDR3 in DNA: TGTGCCAGCAGTTTTAGGGAGACTGAAGCTTTCTTT. This sequence encodes CASSFRETEAFF. The chain uses TRBV28 and TRBJ1-1; no clear D. This CDR3 region has 12 residues. The germline V and J ends were trimmed by 3 bases and 5 bases, with 7 bases remaining between them. Germline lookup yields CDR1 MDHEN and CDR2 SYDVKM.

This clone was counted a single time. The V call is TRBV11-3, the J call TRBJ2-6; TRBD1 matches 12 bases. The germline gives CDR1 SGHNT, CDR2 YENEEA. Trimming removed 5 bases from V and 0 bases from J; junction bases left unmatched: 8. The CDR3 is made up of 19 amino acids. The DNA of the CDR3 is TGTGCCAGCAGCCCCGGTCCGGGACAGGGGGCCTCTGGGGCCAACGTCCTGACTTTC. Residues: CASSPGPGQGASGANVLTF.